What follows describes a single TCR beta chain. Exclusion of a patient followed from autoimmune disease history or systemic immunosuppression. The data are from a study of OX40 agonist ivuxolimab in advanced cancers. Whole-study context: The patients received ivuxolimab by intravenous route every 2 weeks at 0.01 to 10 mg/kg. Patients achieving partial responses numbered three: one hepatocellular carcinoma case and two cutaneous melanoma cases.

V lost 5 bases to trimming and J lost 5 bases; unmatched junction nucleotides: 5. The germline V gene has CDR1 MNHNY and CDR2 SVGAGI (reference sequence). This CDR3 spans 14 amino acids. The assay was immunoSEQ multiplex PCR, and TCRdb's table has in-frame clones only and misses some. The profile shows 17,000 or so clones, around 80% of them singletons. The J gene is TRBJ2-3, the V gene TRBV6-6; TRBD1 matches 9 bases. The source was CD4+ or CD8+ T cells sorted from blood, collected in a trial of the OX40 agonist ivuxolimab. The TCR was taken from an adult with an advanced solid tumor such as melanoma, head and neck, liver or kidney cancer. In DNA form, the CDR3 reads TGTGCCAGCAGTCTGGGACAGGGAGGAGATACGCAGTATTTT. Translating it yields CASSLGQGGDTQYF.